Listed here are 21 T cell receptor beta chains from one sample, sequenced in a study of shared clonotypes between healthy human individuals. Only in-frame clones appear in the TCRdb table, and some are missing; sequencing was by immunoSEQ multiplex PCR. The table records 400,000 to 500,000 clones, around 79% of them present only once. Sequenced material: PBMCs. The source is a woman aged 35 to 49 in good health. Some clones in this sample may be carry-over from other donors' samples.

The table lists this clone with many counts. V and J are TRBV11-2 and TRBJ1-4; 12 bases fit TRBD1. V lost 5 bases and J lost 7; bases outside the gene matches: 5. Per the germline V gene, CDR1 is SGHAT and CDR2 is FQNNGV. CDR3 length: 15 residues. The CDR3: CASSAGTGGGEKLFF. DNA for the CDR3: TGTGCCAGCAGCGCCGGGACAGGGGGCGGTGAAAAACTGTTTTTT.

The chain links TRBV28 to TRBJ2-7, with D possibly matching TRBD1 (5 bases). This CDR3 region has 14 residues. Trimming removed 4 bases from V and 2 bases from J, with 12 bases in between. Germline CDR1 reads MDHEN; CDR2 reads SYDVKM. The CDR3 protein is CASSYRYFPYEQYF. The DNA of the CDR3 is TGTGCCAGCAGTTACAGGTATTTCCCCTACGAGCAGTACTTC.

The CDR3 bases are TGTGCCAGCAGTTTAGGGGGAGGGGGGACCCAGCATTTT. Amino acids: CASSLGGGGTQHF. V usage is TRBV27 and J usage is TRBJ1-5; a possible D gene is TRBD1 (6 bases). Trimming left V 2 bases short and J 11 bases short, with 13 bases between. The CDR3 loop spans 13 amino acids. The V gene's germline CDR1 is MNHEY and CDR2 SMNVEV (reference sequence).

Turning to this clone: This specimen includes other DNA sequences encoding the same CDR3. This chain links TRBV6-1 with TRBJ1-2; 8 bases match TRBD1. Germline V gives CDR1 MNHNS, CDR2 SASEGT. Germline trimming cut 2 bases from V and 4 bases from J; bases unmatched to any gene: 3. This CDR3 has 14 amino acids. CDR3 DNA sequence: TGTGCCAGCAGTGAACCGGGGACAGGCTATGGCTACACCTTC. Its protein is CASSEPGTGYGYTF.

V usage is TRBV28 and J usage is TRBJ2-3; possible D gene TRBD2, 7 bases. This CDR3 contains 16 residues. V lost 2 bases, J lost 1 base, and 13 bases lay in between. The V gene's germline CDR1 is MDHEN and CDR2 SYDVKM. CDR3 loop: CASSLGGALGTDTQYF. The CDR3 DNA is TGTGCCAGCAGTTTAGGGGGGGCCCTGGGCACAGATACGCAGTATTTT.

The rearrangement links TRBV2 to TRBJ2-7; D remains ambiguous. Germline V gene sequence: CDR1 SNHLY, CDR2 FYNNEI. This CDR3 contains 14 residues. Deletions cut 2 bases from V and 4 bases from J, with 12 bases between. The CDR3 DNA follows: TGTGCCAGCAGTGAAACCCAAGAGAAATACGAGCAGTACTTC. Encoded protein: CASSETQEKYEQYF.

The DNA for the CDR3 is TGTGCCAGCAGCCCTAGACAGGGGGCGAGGGAGACCCAGTACTTC. The encoded protein is CASSPRQGARETQYF. The chain couples TRBV14 to TRBJ2-5; 10 nucleotides align to TRBD1. J lost 5 bases, V lost 4 bases, and 7 bases had no gene match. The CDR3 is 15 residues long. Germline-derived CDR1 and CDR2 are SGHDN and FVKESK.

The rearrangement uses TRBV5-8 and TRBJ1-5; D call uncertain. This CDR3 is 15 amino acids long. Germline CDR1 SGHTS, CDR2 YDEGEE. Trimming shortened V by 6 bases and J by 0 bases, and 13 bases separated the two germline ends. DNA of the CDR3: TGTGCCAGCACCTCTAGGAGTTTTAGCAATCAGCCCCAGCATTTT. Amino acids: CASTSRSFSNQPQHF.

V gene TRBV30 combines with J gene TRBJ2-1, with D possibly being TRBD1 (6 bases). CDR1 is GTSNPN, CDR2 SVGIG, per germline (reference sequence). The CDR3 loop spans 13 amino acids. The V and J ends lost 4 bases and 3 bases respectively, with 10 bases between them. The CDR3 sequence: CAWMGTRYNEQFF. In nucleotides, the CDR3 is TGTGCCTGGATGGGGACACGCTACAATGAGCAGTTCTTC.

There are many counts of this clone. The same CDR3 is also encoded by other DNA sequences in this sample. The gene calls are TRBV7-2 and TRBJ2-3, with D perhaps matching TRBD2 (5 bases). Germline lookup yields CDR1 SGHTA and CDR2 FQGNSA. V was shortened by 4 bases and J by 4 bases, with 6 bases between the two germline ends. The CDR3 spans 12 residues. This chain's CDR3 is CASSYSADTQYF. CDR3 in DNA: TGTGCCAGCAGCTATAGCGCAGATACGCAGTATTTT. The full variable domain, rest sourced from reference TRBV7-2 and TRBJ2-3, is GAGVSQSPSNKVTEKGKDVELRCDPISGHTALYWYRQSLGQGLEFLIYFQGNSAPDKSGLPSDRFSAERTGGSVSTLTIQRTQQEDSAVYLCASSYSADTQYFGPGTRLTVL.

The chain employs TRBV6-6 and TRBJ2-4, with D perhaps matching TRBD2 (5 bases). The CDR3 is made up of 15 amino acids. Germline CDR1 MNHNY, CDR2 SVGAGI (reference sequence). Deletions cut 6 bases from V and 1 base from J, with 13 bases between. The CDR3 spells CASSPEAVAKNIQYF. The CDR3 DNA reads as TGTGCCAGCAGCCCGGAGGCGGTCGCCAAAAACATTCAGTACTTC.

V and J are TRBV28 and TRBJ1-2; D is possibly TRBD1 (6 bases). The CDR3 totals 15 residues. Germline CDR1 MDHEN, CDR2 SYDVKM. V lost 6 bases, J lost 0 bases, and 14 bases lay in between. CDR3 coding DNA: TGTGCCAGCAGCCCTGGGGACAACTCTAACTATGGCTACACCTTC. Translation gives CASSPGDNSNYGYTF.

Written as DNA, the CDR3 is TGTGCCAGCACCACCGCCCGAAGAGATACGCAGTATTTT. It yields the protein CASTTARRDTQYF. The chain links TRBV28 to TRBJ2-3; D remains ambiguous. Trimming removed 7 bases from V and 5 bases from J, with 13 bases in between. Germline CDR1 MDHEN, CDR2 SYDVKM. The CDR3 extends over 13 amino acids.

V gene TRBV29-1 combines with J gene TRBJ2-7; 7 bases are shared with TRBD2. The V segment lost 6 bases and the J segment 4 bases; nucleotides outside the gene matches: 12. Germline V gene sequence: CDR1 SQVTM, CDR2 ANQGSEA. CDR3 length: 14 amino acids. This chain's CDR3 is CSVGGGTRIYEQYF. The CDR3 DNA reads TGCAGCGTCGGGGGAGGGACGAGAATTTACGAGCAGTACTTC.

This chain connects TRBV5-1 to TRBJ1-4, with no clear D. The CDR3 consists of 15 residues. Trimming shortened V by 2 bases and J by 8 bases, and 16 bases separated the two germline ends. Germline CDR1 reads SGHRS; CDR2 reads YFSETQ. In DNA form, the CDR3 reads TGCGCCAGCAGCTTAACCGGAACATTAGGGGAAAAACTGTTTTTT. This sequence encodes CASSLTGTLGEKLFF.

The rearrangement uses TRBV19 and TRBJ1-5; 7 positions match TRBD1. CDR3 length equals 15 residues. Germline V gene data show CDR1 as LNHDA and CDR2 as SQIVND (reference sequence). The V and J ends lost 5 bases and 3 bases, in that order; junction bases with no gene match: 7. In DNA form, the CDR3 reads TGTGCCAGTAGTCCCCGGGACAGTTACAATCAGCCCCAGCATTTT. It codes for CASSPRDSYNQPQHF. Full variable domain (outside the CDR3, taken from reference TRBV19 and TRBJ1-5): DGGITQSPKYLFRKEGQNVTLSCEQNLNHDAMYWYRQDPGQGLRLIYYSQIVNDFQKGDIAEGYSVSREKKESFPLTVTSAQKNPTAFYLCASSPRDSYNQPQHFGDGTRLSIL.

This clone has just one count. The CDR3: CASSPETVMNTEAFF. CDR3 bases: TGTGCCAGCAGTCCAGAGACGGTCATGAACACTGAAGCTTTCTTT. J is TRBJ1-1 and V is TRBV27, with D hard to call. This CDR3 is 15 amino acids long. In germline, CDR1 is MNHEY, CDR2 SMNVEV (reference sequence). V was clipped by 5 bases and J by 0 bases, with 13 bases between them.

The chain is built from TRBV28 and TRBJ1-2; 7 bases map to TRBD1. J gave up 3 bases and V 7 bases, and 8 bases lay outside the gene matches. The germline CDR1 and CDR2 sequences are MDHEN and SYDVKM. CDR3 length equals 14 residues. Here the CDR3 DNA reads TGTGCCAGCAAGCAACAGGGGACAGACTATGGCTACACCTTC. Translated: CASKQQGTDYGYTF.

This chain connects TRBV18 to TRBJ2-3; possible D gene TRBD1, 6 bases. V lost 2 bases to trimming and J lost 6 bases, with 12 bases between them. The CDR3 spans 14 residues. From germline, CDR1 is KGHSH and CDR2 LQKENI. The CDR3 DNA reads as TGTGCCAGCTCACCAGGGGGCAGCATTGATACGCAGTATTTT. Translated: CASSPGGSIDTQYF.

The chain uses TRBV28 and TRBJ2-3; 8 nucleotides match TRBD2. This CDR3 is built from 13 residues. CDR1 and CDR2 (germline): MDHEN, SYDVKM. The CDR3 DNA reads TGTGTCGTGGGACTAGTTGCCACAGATACGCAGTATTTT. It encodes CVVGLVATDTQYF.

The CDR3 region is CASSQGTGGSAEQYF. The CDR3 nucleotides read TGCGCCAGCAGCCAAGGCACAGGTGGGTCGGCCGAGCAGTACTTC. V gene TRBV4-1 combines with J gene TRBJ2-7, with D perhaps matching TRBD1 (5 bases). The CDR3 has 15 residues. Per germline, CDR1 MGHRA and CDR2 YSYEKL. Trimming stripped 1 base from V and 6 bases from J, with 16 bases between.